This TCR beta chain appears in the sequencing data of a study of blood T cell repertoires in COVID-19. About the study: Sites across the United States, Italy and Spain contributed samples from acute and convalescent COVID-19. In each case, the material was cDNA or gDNA derived from T cells, B-cell-depleted T cells, or PBMCs.

In the authors' methods: For nucleated cells, counts were estimated from reference gene primer amplification. Assay: immunoSEQ multiplex PCR; the TCRdb copy retains only in-frame clones and omits some. V and J calls and clone size are given by that table; D and trimming were obtained from the DNA. The table shows 150,000 to 200,000 clones, with 75% to 85% occurring only once. Germline loops: CDR1 SGHRS, CDR2 YFSETQ. There are 14 residues in the CDR3. V shed 4 bases and J shed 3 bases, with 14 bases lying between them. Seattle researchers signed up patients amid active infection and tracked them longitudinally.

The sequencing sample was made of peripheral blood. The TCR comes from a woman of 80 years or more with COVID-19, enrolled during active disease. The chain couples TRBV5-1 to TRBJ2-7, with a tentative D call TRBD2 (6 bases). The CDR3 here is CASSATGGDYEQYF. DNA of the CDR3: TGCGCCAGCAGCGCCACTGGCGGGGACTACGAGCAGTACTTC. Complete variable domain (other parts from reference TRBV5-1 and TRBJ2-7): KAGVTQTPRYLIKTRGQQVTLSCSPISGHRSVSWYQQTPGQGLQFLFEYFSETQRNKGNFPGRFSGRQFSNSRSEMNVSTLELGDSALYLCASSATGGDYEQYFGPGTRLTVT.